This T cell receptor (beta chain) derives from a study of T cell changes during pregnancy in multiple sclerosis. The CDR3 is made up of 14 amino acids. V shed 5 bases, J shed 2 bases, and the junction held 4 bases outside the gene matches. CDR1 and CDR2 from the germline V gene are SGHRS and YFSETQ. Profiling relied on immunoSEQ multiplex PCR, and the TCRdb table lists in-frame clones only, not all of them. This sample carries over 45,000 clones, more than 80% of them seen once, and the ten largest clones take 0.58%. The sequence was obtained from a female donor with multiple sclerosis, enrolled in a pregnancy study. The J gene is TRBJ2-3, the V gene TRBV5-1; 8 positions match TRBD1. The specimen comprised CD4+ T cells from peripheral blood mononuclear cells, sampled in the first trimester of pregnancy. The DNA of the CDR3 is TGCGCCAGCAGGCAGGGGGCGGACACAGATACGCAGTATTTT. Encoded protein: CASRQGADTDTQYF.